The clone carrying this T cell receptor beta chain was observed at least ten times. Its matching antigen is unknown. A single record per CDR3 protein comes from TCRdb applying MiXCR to the 5' RACE reads. The sample includes a few hundred thousand distinct CDR3 sequences, roughly 10% of them seen just once. The data derive from a study of CD8 T cells in ankylosing spondylitis. Looked up from germline, CDR1 is DFQATT and CDR2 is SNEGSKA (reference sequence). The length of the CDR3 is 15 residues. Trimming took 6 bases from V and 1 from J, leaving 19 bases between them. Whole-study findings and limits: In synovial fluid and blood from reactive arthritis, some motif variants were previously reported. Within matched ankylosing spondylitis synovial fluid, disease-linked clones were reportedly significantly enriched.

The chain has TRBV20-1 and TRBJ2-7; D may be TRBD1 (6 bases). The sample consisted of blood, either unsorted or a sorted T cell fraction (not recorded which). This receptor was identified in a female donor with ankylosing spondylitis or in good health (not recorded which). CDR3 amino acids: CSARGPSGRSYEQYF. CDR3 DNA: TGCAGTGCCAGGGGTCCCAGTGGGAGATCCTACGAGCAGTACTTC.